At least ten counts were recorded for the clone carrying this T cell receptor (beta chain). The target antigen is unknown. One entry per CDR3 protein results from TCRdb running MiXCR on the RT-PCR reads. The repertoire holds some 850,000 distinct CDR3 sequences, about 18% seen once, with about a tenth in the top ten. This specimen comes from a study of response to subunit inactivated influenza vaccine. Overall study results and limits: Only a handful of new T cells, the authors suggested, are recruited with each seasonal influenza vaccination.

The length of the CDR3 is 13 residues. From germline, CDR1 is DFQATT and CDR2 SNEGSKA (reference sequence). With 3 bases clipped from V and 7 bases from J, the junction kept 6 bases outside the gene matches. The starting material was PBMCs from blood, obtained around 5 days after vaccination. V usage is TRBV20-1 and J usage is TRBJ2-3, with 8 bases aligning to TRBD2. The TCR sequence derives from a man in his forties or fifties who received an inactivated influenza vaccine. CDR3 region: CSASGGALYTQYF. The DNA for the CDR3 is TGCAGTGCTAGCGGGGGGGCCTTGTATACGCAGTATTTT.